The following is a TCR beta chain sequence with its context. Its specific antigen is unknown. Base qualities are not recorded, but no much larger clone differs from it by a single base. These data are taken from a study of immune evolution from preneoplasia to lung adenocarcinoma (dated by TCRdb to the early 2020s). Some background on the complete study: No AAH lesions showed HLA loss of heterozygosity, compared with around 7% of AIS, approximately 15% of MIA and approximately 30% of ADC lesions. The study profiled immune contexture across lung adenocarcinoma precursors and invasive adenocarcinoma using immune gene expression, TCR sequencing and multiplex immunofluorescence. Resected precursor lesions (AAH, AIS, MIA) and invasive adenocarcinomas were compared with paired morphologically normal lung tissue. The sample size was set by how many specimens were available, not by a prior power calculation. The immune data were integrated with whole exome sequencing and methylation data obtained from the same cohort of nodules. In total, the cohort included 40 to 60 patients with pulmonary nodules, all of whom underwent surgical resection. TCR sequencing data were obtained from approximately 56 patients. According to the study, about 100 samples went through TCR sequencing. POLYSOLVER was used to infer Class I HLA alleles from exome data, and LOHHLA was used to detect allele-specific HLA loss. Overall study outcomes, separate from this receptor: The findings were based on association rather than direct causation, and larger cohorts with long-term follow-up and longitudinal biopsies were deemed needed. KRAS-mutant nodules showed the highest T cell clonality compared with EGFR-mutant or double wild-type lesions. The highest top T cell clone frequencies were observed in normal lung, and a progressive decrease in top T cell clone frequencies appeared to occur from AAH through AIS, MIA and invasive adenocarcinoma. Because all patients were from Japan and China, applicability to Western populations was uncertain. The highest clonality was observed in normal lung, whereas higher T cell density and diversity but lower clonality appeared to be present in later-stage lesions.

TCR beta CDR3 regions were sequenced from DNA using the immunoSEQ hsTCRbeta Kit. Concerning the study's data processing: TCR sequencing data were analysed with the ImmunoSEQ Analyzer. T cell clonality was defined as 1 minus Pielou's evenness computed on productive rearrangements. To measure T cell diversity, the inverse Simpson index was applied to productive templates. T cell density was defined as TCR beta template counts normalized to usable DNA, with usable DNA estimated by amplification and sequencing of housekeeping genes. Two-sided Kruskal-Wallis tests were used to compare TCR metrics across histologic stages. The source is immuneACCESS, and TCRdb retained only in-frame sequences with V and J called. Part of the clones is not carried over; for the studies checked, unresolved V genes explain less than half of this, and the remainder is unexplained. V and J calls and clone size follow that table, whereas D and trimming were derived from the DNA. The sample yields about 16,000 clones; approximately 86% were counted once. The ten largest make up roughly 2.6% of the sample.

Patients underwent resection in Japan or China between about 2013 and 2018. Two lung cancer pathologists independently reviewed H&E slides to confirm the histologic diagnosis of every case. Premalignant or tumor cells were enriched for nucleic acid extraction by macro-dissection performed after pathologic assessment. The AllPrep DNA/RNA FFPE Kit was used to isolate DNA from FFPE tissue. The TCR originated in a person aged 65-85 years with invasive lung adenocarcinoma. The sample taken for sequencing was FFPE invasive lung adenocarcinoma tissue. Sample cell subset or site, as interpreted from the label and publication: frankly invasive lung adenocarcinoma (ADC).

The CDR3 in this case is CASSQSRHAYEQYF. The DNA reads TGCGCCAGCAGTCAATCCCGGCATGCCTACGAGCAGTACTTC. Recombination linked TRBV23-1 to TRBJ2-7; a confident D gene designation cannot be given. TRBV23-1 carries the ORF label, with uncertain function. Reading from cysteine to phenylalanine, the CDR3 counts 14 amino acids. Of the read, only the CDR3 DNA is kept; its 42 bases are in frame from base 1. V lost 0 bases and J lost 2 bases; the stretch between them is 8 bases long.